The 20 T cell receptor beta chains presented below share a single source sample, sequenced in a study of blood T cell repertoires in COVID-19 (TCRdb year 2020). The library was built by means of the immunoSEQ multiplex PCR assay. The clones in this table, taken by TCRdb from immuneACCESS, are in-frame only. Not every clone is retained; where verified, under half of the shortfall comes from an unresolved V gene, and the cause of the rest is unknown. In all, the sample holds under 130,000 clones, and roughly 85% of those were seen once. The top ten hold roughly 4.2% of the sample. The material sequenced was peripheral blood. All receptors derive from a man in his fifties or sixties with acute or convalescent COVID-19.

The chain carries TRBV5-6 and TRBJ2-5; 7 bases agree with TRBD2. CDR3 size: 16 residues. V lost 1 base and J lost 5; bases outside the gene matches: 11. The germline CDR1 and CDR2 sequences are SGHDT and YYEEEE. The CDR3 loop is CASSLRSGTTRETQYF. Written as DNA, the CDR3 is TGTGCCAGCAGCTTGAGATCCGGGACTACTCGGGAGACCCAGTACTTC. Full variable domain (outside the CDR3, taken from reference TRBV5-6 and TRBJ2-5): DAGVTQSPTHLIKTRGQQVTLRCSPKSGHDTVSWYQQALGQGPQFIFQYYEEEERQRGNFPDRFSGHQFPNYSSELNVNALLLGDSALYLCASSLRSGTTRETQYFGPGTRLLVL.

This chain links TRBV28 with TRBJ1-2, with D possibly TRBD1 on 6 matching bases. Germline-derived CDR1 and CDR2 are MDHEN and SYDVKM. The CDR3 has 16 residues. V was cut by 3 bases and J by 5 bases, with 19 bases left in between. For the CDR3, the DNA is TGTGCCAGCAGTTTTAACGGGGGGGCGCAGGTTTATGGCTACACCTTC. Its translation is CASSFNGGAQVYGYTF.

CDR3 sequence (DNA): TGCGCCAGCAGCCAGGGACAGTCTGTCTACGAGCAGTACTTC. Encoded protein: CASSQGQSVYEQYF. The V gene is TRBV4-1, the J gene TRBJ2-7; TRBD1 matches at 7 bases. Germline trimming cut 3 bases from V and 3 bases from J; bases unmatched to any gene: 5. The germline V gene encodes CDR1 MGHRA and CDR2 YSYEKL. The CDR3 loop spans 14 amino acids.

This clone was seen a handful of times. The CDR3 sequence is CASGERGQGYNSPLHF. CDR3 bases: TGTGCCAGCGGGGAGAGGGGACAGGGATATAATTCACCCCTCCACTTT. The V gene is TRBV7-6, the J gene TRBJ1-6; 9 nucleotides agree with TRBD1. Per the germline V gene, CDR1 is SGHVS and CDR2 is FNYEAQ. The length of the CDR3 is 16 residues. The ends lost 8 bases at V and 4 bases at J; junction bases unmatched: 9.

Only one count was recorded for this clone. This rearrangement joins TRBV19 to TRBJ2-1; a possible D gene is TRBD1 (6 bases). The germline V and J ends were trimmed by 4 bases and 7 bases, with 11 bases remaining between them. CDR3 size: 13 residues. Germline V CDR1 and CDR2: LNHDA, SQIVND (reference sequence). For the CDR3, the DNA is TGTGCCAGTAGTAGGGGACATACGAATGAGCAGTTCTTC. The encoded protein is CASSRGHTNEQFF.

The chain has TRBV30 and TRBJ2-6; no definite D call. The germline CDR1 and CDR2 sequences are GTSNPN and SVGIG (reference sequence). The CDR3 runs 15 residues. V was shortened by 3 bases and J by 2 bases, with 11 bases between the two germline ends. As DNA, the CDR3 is TGTGCCTGGAGGTCCTTAATAACTGGGGCCAACGTCCTGACTTTC. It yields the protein CAWRSLITGANVLTF.

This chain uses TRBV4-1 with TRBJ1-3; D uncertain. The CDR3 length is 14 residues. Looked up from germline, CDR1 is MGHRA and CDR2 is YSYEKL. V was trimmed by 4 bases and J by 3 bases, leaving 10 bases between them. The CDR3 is CASSPVGSGNTIYF. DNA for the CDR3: TGCGCCAGCAGCCCAGTAGGGAGTGGAAACACCATATATTTT.

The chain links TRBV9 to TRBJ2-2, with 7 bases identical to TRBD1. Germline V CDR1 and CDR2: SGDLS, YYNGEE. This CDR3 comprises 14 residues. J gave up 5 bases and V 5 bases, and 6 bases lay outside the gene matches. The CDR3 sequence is CASRTTGSTGELFF. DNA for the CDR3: TGTGCCAGCAGGACGACAGGGTCGACCGGGGAGCTGTTTTTT.

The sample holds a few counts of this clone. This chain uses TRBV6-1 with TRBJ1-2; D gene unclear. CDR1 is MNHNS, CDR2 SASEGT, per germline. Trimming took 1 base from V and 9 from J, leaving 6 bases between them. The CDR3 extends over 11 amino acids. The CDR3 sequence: CASSEDSSYTF. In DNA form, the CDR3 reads TGTGCCAGCAGTGAAGACAGTAGCTACACCTTC.

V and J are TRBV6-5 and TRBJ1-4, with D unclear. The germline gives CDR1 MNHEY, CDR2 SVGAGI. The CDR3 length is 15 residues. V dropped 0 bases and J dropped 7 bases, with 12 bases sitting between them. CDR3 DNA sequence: TGTGCCAGCAGTTACTCGACGGGTGGTAGTGAAAAACTGTTTTTT. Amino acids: CASSYSTGGSEKLFF.

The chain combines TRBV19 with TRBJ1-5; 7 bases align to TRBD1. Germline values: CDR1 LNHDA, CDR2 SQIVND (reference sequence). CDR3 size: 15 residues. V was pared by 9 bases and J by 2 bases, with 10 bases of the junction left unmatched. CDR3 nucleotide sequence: TGTGCCAGCCACCCCGGGACAGATGGCAATCAGCCCCAGCATTTT. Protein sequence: CASHPGTDGNQPQHF.

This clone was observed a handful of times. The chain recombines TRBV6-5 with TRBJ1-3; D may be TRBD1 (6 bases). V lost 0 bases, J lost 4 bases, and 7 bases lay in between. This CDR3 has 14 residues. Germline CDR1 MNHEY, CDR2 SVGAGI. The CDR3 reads CASSYSTGGNTIYF. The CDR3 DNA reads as TGTGCCAGCAGTTACTCGACAGGAGGAAACACCATATATTTT.

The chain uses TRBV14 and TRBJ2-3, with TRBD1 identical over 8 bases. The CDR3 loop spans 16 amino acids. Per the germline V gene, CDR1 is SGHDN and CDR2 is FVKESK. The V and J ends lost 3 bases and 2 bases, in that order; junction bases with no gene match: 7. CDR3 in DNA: TGTGCCAGCAGCCACTTACAGGGGGAGACCACAGATACGCAGTATTTT. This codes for CASSHLQGETTDTQYF.

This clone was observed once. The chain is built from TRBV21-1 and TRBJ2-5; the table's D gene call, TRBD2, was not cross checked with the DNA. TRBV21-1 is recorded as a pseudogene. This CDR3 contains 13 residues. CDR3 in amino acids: CASSASGSRTQYF. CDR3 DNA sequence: TGTGCCAGTAGTGCTAGCGGGAGTAGGACCCAGTACTTC.

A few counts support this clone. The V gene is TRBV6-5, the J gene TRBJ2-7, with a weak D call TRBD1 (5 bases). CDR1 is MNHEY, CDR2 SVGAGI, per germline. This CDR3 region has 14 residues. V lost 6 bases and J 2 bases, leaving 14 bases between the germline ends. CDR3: CASRLSRATYEQYF. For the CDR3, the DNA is TGTGCCAGCAGACTCTCCAGGGCAACCTACGAGCAGTACTTC.

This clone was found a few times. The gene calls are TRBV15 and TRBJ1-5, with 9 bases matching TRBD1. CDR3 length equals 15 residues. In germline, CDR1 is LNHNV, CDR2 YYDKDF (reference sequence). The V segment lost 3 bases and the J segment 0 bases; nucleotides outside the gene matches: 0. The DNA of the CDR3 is TGTGCCACCAGCAGGGGACAGGGTAGCAATCAGCCCCAGCATTTT. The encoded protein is CATSRGQGSNQPQHF.

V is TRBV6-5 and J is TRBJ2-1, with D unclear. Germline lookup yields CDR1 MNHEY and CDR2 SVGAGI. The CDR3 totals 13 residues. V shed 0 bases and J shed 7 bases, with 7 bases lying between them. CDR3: CASSYSSANEQFF. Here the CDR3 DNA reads TGTGCCAGCAGTTACTCGAGTGCGAATGAGCAGTTCTTC.

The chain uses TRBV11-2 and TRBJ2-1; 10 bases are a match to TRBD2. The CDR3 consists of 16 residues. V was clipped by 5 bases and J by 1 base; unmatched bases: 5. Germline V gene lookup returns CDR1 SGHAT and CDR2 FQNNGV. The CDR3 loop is CASSPRAGGSYNEQFF. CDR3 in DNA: TGTGCCAGCAGCCCCCGAGCGGGAGGGTCCTACAATGAGCAGTTCTTC.

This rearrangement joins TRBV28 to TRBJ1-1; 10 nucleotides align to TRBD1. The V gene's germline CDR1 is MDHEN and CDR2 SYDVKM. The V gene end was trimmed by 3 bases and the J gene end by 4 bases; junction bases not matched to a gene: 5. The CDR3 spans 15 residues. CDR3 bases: TGTGCCAGCAGTTTGCTGACAGGGGGCTTCACTGAAGCTTTCTTT. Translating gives CASSLLTGGFTEAFF.

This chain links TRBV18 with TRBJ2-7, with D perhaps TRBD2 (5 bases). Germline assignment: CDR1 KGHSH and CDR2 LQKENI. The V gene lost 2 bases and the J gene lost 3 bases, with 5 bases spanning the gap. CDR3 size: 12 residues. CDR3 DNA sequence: TGTGCCAGCTCACCAGGAGGCTACGAGCAGTACTTC. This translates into CASSPGGYEQYF.